The entry below describes one T cell receptor (beta chain). The antigen is unknown. The record originates from a study of a mutant IDH1 vaccine in newly diagnosed glioma. Here immunoSEQ multiplex PCR was the method, and the copy in TCRdb shows in-frame clones only, minus some. Among over 30,000 clones listed, about 86% were seen once. The time point is: week 5, during vaccination. A single vaccine dose contained 300 ug of mutant IDH1 20-mer peptide, and topical imiquimod was used with it. Trimming stripped 2 bases from V and 3 bases from J, with 14 bases between. CDR3 length: 15 residues. Per germline, CDR1 SGHTS and CDR2 YDEGEE.

V usage is TRBV5-8 and J usage is TRBJ1-1, with TRBD1 as a possible D gene (5 bases). The receptor was isolated from a man in his thirties or forties with glioma. The specimen comprised PBMCs, sampled from a glioma patient whose treatment included an IDH1 peptide vaccine. CDR3 sequence (DNA): TGTGCCAGCAGCTTTGGGGGGTTATTGGACACTGAAGCTTTCTTT. The encoded protein is CASSFGGLLDTEAFF.